What follows are 20 T cell receptor beta chains derived from one specimen sequenced in a study of blood T cell repertoires in COVID-19. The protocol was immunoSEQ multiplex PCR, while the TCRdb copy is restricted to in-frame clones and leaves out a portion. The data contain 95,000 to 110,000 clones, 90% to 95% of them seen just once; the ten biggest clones take up roughly 6%. Sequenced material: peripheral blood. Receptor source: a human donor in a cohort sampled during active COVID-19.

CDR3 amino acids: CASSSGLAGLQETQYF. The CDR3 DNA reads as TGTGCCAGCAGTTCCGGACTAGCGGGGTTACAAGAGACCCAGTACTTC. The V call is TRBV6-2 or TRBV6-3, the J call TRBJ2-5; TRBD2 matches at 12 bases. The CDR3 covers 16 residues. V lost 4 bases, J lost 2 bases, and 5 bases stayed unmatched. The V gene's germline CDR1 is MNHEY and CDR2 SVGEGT.

This clone has just one count. This sequence joins TRBV3-1 (or the pseudogene TRBV3-2) and TRBJ1-5; no clear D. The CDR3 extends over 15 amino acids. With 1 base removed from V and 3 bases from J, the gap between germline ends came to 10 bases. Germline V gene sequence: CDR1 LGHDT, CDR2 YNNKEL (reference sequence). This CDR3 is CASSQAFGPNQPQHF. The CDR3, as DNA: TGTGCCAGCAGCCAAGCGTTCGGTCCCAATCAGCCCCAGCATTTT.

The rearrangement links TRBV5-4 to TRBJ2-1, with 7 bases lining up with TRBD1. This CDR3 is built from 15 residues. Germline CDR1 is SGHNT and CDR2 is YYREEE (reference sequence). V dropped 4 bases and J dropped 0; count of bases not matched to a gene: 4. CDR3 coding DNA: TGTGCCAGCAGCCCACCAGGGGGCTCCTACAATGAGCAGTTCTTC. Residues: CASSPPGGSYNEQFF.

The chain joins TRBV28 to TRBJ2-7; D is perhaps TRBD1 (5 bases). CDR1 is MDHEN, CDR2 SYDVKM, per germline. Trimming took off 8 bases at V and 5 bases at J, with 13 bases between the two ends. The CDR3 covers 12 residues. CDR3 protein: CASGPGSHEQYF. The CDR3 nucleotides read TGTGCCAGCGGCCCAGGGTCCCACGAGCAGTACTTC. The whole variable domain, filled in from reference TRBV28 and TRBJ2-7, reads DVKVTQSSRYLVKRTGEKVFLECVQDMDHENMFWYRQDPGLGLRLIYFSYDVKMKEKGDIPEGYSVSREKKERFSLILESASTNQTSMYLCASGPGSHEQYFGPGTRLTVT.

On this clone itself: The junction departs from germline at one end; a sequencing error may be responsible. This chain links TRBV7-2 with TRBJ2-1; 12 nucleotides line up with TRBD2. This CDR3 contains 12 residues. The germline V gene encodes CDR1 SGHTA and CDR2 FQGNSA. DNA for the CDR3: TGTGCCAGCAGCCTAGCGGGAGGGGAGCAGTTCTTC. Amino acid sequence: CASSLAGGEQFF.

CDR3 in DNA: TGTGCCAGCAGCACAGGGACAACGAGCAATCAGCCCCAGCATTTT. Residues: CASSTGTTSNQPQHF. The chain links TRBV27 to TRBJ1-5, with D maybe TRBD1 (6 bases). V lost 6 bases, J lost 1 base, and 13 bases lay in between. This CDR3 has 15 residues. The germline gives CDR1 MNHEY, CDR2 SMNVEV (reference sequence).

This clone was seen a few times. The chain links TRBV7-9 to TRBJ1-2; 7 bases are shared with TRBD1. The CDR3 runs 15 residues. Germline CDR1 SEHNR, CDR2 FQNEAQ (reference sequence). Trimming removed 5 bases from V and 3 bases from J; junction bases left unmatched: 9. Here the CDR3 DNA reads TGTGCCAGCAGCCCCGGGAGTACAGGGGACTATGGCTACACCTTC. This encodes CASSPGSTGDYGYTF.

The chain joins TRBV6-5 to TRBJ2-5; 9 bases agree with TRBD2. The germline gives CDR1 MNHEY, CDR2 SVGAGI. This CDR3 spans 16 amino acids. The ends lost 2 bases at V and 4 bases at J; junction bases unmatched: 8. The CDR3 spells CASSYELAGGRETQYF. CDR3 coding DNA: TGTGCCAGCAGTTACGAACTAGCGGGTGGTCGAGAGACCCAGTACTTC.

This clone has only a few counts. The V call is TRBV11-2, the J call TRBJ2-5; TRBD1 is a possible D gene (6 bases). Trimming took off 3 bases at V and 2 bases at J, with 7 bases between the two ends. The CDR3 covers 13 residues. Germline CDR1 SGHAT, CDR2 FQNNGV. CDR3 in amino acids: CASSFGTQETQYF. The CDR3 DNA is TGTGCCAGCAGCTTTGGGACACAAGAGACCCAGTACTTC.

The chain combines TRBV9 with TRBJ1-2; D is uncertain. Germline V gene data show CDR1 as SGDLS and CDR2 as YYNGEE. The CDR3 length is 15 residues. V lost 0 bases to trimming and J lost 7 bases, with 16 bases between them. CDR3 nucleotides: TGTGCCAGCAGCGTAGTACTGGAGGTAACGGGTGGCTACACCTTC. It encodes CASSVVLEVTGGYTF.

The rearrangement uses TRBV7-2 and TRBJ1-2, with D perhaps TRBD1 (6 bases). V dropped 5 bases and J dropped 4 bases, with 17 bases sitting between them. CDR3 length: 15 amino acids. Germline V gives CDR1 SGHTA, CDR2 FQGNSA. CDR3 sequence: CASSLQGLAGYGYTF. The CDR3 nucleotides are TGTGCCAGCAGCCTACAGGGCTTAGCTGGCTATGGCTACACCTTC.

The chain recombines TRBV12-3 or TRBV12-4 with TRBJ2-7, with D tentatively TRBD2 (5 bases). V was shortened by 6 bases and J by 3 bases, with 12 bases between the two germline ends. The CDR3 consists of 13 residues. CDR3 coding DNA: TGTGCCAGCAGCCCAATCGAGGGCTACGAGCAGTACTTC. Translating gives CASSPIEGYEQYF.

This sequence joins TRBV28 and TRBJ2-7, with D hard to call. The germline V gene encodes CDR1 MDHEN and CDR2 SYDVKM. The CDR3 loop spans 15 amino acids. V was cut by 5 bases and J by 5 bases, with 19 bases left in between. Written as DNA, the CDR3 is TGTGCCAGCAGTACTCCCCCTCTAAATTCCCACGAGCAGTACTTC. This gives the protein CASSTPPLNSHEQYF.

The chain carries TRBV29-1 and TRBJ2-4; 10 bases align to TRBD1. The CDR3 loop spans 13 amino acids. Germline V gene lookup returns CDR1 SQVTM and CDR2 ANQGSEA. J lost 6 bases, V lost 7 bases, and 6 bases had no gene match. CDR3 sequence: CSGADRGRNIQYF. CDR3 nucleotides: TGCAGCGGGGCAGACAGGGGGCGAAACATTCAGTACTTC.

The chain is built from TRBV27 and TRBJ1-1; 8 bases are a match to TRBD1. Unmatched junction bases numbered 2, after V lost 5 bases and J lost 0 bases. This CDR3 has 14 amino acids. Germline V gene sequence: CDR1 MNHEY, CDR2 SMNVEV (reference sequence). The CDR3 reads CASSSRGLNTEAFF. The CDR3 DNA follows: TGTGCCAGCAGTAGCAGGGGGCTGAACACTGAAGCTTTCTTT.

The chain employs TRBV3-1 (or the pseudogene TRBV3-2) and TRBJ2-1, with 10 nucleotides matching TRBD2. The junction had 7 bases not matched to a gene; V was cut back by 3 bases and J by 5 bases. CDR3 length: 16 amino acids. Germline V gene sequence: CDR1 LGHDT, CDR2 YNNKEL (reference sequence). CDR3 DNA: TGTGCCAGCAGCCACGGACTAGCGGAGTTTAACAATGAGCAGTTCTTC. The encoded protein is CASSHGLAEFNNEQFF.

V and J are TRBV19 and TRBJ2-5, with TRBD1 identical over 7 bases. Trimming removed 5 bases from V and 4 bases from J; junction bases left unmatched: 4. This CDR3 region has 13 residues. Germline V gene sequence: CDR1 LNHDA, CDR2 SQIVND (reference sequence). This CDR3 is CASSQYRGETQYF. Here the CDR3 DNA reads TGTGCCAGTAGTCAATACAGGGGAGAGACCCAGTACTTC.

The CDR3 loop is CASSLTGDTEAFF. CDR3 DNA sequence: TGTGCCAGCAGCTTAACGGGGGATACTGAAGCTTTCTTT. J is TRBJ1-1 and V is TRBV7-9, with TRBD1 as a possible D gene (5 bases). CDR1 and CDR2 from the germline V gene are SEHNR and FQNEAQ (reference sequence). This CDR3 region has 13 residues. Trimming took off 2 bases at V and 5 bases at J, with 9 bases between the two ends.

The chain is built from TRBV4-2 and TRBJ2-7; 7 nucleotides line up with TRBD1. V shed 5 bases, J shed 3 bases, and the junction held 7 bases outside the gene matches. Looked up from germline, CDR1 is LGHNA and CDR2 is YNFKEQ. This CDR3 contains 14 residues. This CDR3 reads CASSRGQERYEQYF. CDR3 bases: TGTGCCAGCAGCAGGGGGCAAGAGCGCTACGAGCAGTACTTC.

The V gene is TRBV2, the J gene TRBJ2-3; D remains ambiguous. Germline CDR1 SNHLY, CDR2 FYNNEI. The V and J ends lost 4 bases and 8 bases respectively, with 4 bases between them. This CDR3 region has 10 residues. CDR3 amino acids: CASSVSTQYF. CDR3 DNA: TGTGCCAGCAGTGTTAGTACGCAGTATTTT.